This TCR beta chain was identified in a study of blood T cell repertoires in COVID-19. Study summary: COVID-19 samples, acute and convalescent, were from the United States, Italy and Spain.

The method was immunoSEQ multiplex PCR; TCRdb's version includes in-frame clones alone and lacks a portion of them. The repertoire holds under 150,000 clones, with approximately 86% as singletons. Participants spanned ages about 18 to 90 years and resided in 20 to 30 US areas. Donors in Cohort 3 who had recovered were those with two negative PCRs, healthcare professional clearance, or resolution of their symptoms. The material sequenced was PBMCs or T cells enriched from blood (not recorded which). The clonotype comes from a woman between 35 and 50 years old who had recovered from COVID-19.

CDR3 in amino acids: CSVAQGPYEQYF. The CDR3 DNA is TGCAGCGTTGCACAGGGACCATACGAGCAGTACTTC. V and J are TRBV29-1 and TRBJ2-7; a weak D match, TRBD1 (6 bases). The V gene lost 4 bases and the J gene lost 4 bases, with 11 bases spanning the gap. Germline values: CDR1 SQVTM, CDR2 ANQGSEA. CDR3 length equals 12 residues.